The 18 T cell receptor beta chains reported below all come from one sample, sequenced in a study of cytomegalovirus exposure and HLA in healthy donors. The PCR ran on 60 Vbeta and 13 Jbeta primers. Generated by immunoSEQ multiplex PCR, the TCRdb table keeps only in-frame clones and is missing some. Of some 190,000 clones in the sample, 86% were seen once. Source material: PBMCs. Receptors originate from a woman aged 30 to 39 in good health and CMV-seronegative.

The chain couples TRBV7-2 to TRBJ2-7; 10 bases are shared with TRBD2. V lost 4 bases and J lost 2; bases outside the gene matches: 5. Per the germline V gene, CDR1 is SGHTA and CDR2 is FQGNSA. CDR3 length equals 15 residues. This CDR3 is CASSSGLAVAYEQYF. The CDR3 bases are TGTGCCAGCAGCTCCGGACTAGCGGTAGCCTACGAGCAGTACTTC.

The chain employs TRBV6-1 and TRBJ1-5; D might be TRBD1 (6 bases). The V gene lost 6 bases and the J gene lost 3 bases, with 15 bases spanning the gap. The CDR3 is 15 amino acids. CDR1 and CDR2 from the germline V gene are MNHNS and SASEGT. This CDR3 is CASRPGHAANQPQHF. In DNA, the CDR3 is TGTGCCAGCAGACCGGGACATGCGGCCAATCAGCCCCAGCATTTT.

CDR3 residues: CASSQDARVNTEAFF. CDR3 in DNA: TGCGCCAGCAGCCAAGACGCTCGAGTGAACACTGAAGCTTTCTTT. This chain uses TRBV4-1 with TRBJ1-1; no clear D gene. V was trimmed by 0 bases and J by 0 bases, leaving 8 bases between them. From germline, CDR1 is MGHRA and CDR2 YSYEKL. CDR3 length equals 15 residues.

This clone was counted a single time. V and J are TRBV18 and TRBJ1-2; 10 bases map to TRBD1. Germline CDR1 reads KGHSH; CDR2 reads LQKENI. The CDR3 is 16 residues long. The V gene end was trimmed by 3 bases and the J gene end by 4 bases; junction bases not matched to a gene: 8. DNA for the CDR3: TGTGCCAGCTCACCCATGACAGGGGGCTTTGTCTATGGCTACACCTTC. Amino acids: CASSPMTGGFVYGYTF.

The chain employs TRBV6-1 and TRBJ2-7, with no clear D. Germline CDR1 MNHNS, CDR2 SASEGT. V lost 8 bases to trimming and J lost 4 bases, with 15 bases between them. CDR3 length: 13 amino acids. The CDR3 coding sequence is TGTGCCAGCGGGTACAGCTCCTTATACGAGCAGTACTTC. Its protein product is CASGYSSLYEQYF.

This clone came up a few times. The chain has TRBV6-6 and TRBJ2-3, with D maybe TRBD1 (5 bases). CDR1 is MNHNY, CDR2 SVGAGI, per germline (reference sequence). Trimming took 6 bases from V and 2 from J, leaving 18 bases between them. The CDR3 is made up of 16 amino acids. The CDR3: CASRTRAILPTDTQYF. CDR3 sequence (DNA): TGTGCCAGCAGAACCAGGGCTATATTACCCACAGATACGCAGTATTTT.

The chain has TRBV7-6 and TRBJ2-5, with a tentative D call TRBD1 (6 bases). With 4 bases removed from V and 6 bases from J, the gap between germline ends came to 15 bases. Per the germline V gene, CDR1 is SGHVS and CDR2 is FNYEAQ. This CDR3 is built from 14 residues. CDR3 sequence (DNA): TGTGCCAGCAGCTCTCCTTACAGGGTAAAGACCCAGTACTTC. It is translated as CASSSPYRVKTQYF. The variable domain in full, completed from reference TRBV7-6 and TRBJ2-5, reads GAGVSQSPRYKVTKRGQDVALRCDPISGHVSLYWYRQALGQGPEFLTYFNYEAQQDKSGLPNDRFSAERPEGSISTLTIQRTEQRDSAMYRCASSSPYRVKTQYFGPGTRLLVL.

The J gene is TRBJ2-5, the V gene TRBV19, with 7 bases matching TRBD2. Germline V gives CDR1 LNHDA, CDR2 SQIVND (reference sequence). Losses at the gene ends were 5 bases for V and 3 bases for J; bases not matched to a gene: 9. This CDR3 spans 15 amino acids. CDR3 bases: TGTGCCAGTAGTGTGGGAGGGCATTATAAAGAGACCCAGTACTTC. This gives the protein CASSVGGHYKETQYF.

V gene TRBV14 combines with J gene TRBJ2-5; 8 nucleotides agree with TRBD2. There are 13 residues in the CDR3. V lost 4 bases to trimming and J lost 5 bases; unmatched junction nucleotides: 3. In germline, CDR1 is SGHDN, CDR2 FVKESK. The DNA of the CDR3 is TGTGCCAGCAGCCGCGGGGGGCCGGAGACCCAGTACTTC. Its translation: CASSRGGPETQYF. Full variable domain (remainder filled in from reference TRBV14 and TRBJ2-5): EAGVTQFPSHSVIEKGQTVTLRCDPISGHDNLYWYRRVMGKEIKFLLHFVKESKQDESGMPNNRFLAERTGGTYSTLKVQPAELEDSGVYFCASSRGGPETQYFGPGTRLLVL.

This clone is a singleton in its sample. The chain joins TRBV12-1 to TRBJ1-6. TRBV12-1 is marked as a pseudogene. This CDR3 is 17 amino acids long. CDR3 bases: TGTGCCAGCAGCTTTGGGCCGAGGGCTGTGCGTGGTTCACCCCTCCACTTT. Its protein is CASSFGPRAVRGSPLHF.

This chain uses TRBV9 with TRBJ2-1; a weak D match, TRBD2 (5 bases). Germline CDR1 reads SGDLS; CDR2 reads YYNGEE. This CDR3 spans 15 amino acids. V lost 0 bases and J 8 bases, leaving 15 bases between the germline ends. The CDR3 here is CASSVGSGGLDEQFF. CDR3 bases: TGTGCCAGCAGCGTAGGATCGGGCGGGTTGGATGAGCAGTTCTTC.

The CDR3 DNA is TGTGCCAGCCAAGGGGGTTCCTACAATGAGCAGTTCTTC. As protein: CASQGGSYNEQFF. V is TRBV5-4 and J is TRBJ2-1, with D perhaps TRBD1 (6 bases). With 7 bases removed from V and 1 base from J, the gap between germline ends came to 9 bases. The CDR3 sequence is 13 residues long. Germline V lookup: CDR1 SGHNT, CDR2 YYREEE (reference sequence). Together with reference TRBV5-4 and TRBJ2-1, the CDR3 gives the full variable domain: ETGVTQSPTHLIKTRGQQVTLRCSSQSGHNTVSWYQQALGQGPQFIFQYYREEENGRGNFPPRFSGLQFPNYSSELNVNALELDDSALYLCASQGGSYNEQFFGPGTRLTVL.

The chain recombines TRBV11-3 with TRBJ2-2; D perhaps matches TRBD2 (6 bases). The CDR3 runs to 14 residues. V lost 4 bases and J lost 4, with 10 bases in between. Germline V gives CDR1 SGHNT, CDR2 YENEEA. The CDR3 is CASSSGTSTGELFF. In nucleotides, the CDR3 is TGTGCCAGCAGCTCTGGGACTTCCACCGGGGAGCTGTTTTTT.

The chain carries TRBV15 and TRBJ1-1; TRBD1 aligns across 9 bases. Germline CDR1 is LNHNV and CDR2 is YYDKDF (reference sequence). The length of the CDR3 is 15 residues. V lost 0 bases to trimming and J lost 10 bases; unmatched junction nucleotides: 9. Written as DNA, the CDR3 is TGTGCCACCAGCAGAGATCCGGGACAGGGTTTAGGAGCTTTCTTT. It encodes CATSRDPGQGLGAFF. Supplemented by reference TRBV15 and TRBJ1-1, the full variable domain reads DAMVIQNPRYQVTQFGKPVTLSCSQTLNHNVMYWYQQKSSQAPKLLFHYYDKDFNNEADTPDNFQSRRPNTSFCFLDIRSPGLGDTAMYLCATSRDPGQGLGAFFGQGTRLTVV.

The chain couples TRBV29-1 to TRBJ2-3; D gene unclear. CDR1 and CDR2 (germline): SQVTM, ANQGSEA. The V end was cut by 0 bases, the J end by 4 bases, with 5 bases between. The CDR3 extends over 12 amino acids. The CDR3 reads CSVEEAADTQYF. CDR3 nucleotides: TGCAGCGTTGAAGAGGCAGCAGATACGCAGTATTTT.

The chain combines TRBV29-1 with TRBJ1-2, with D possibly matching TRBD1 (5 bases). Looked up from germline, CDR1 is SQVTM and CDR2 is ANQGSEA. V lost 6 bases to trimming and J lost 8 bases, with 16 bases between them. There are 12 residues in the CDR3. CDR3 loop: CSVPRVLGGYTF. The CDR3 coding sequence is TGCAGCGTCCCCAGGGTTTTGGGCGGCTACACCTTC. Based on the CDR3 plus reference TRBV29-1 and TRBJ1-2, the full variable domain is SAVISQKPSRDICQRGTSLTIQCQVDSQVTMMFWYRQQPGQSLTLIATANQGSEATYESGFVIDKFPISRPNLTFSTLTVSNMSPEDSSIYLCSVPRVLGGYTFGSGTRLTVV.

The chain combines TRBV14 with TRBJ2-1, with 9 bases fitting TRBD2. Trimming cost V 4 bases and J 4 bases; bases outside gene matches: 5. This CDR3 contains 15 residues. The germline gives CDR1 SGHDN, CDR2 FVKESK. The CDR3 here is CASSLRLAEYNEQFF. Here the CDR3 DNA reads TGTGCCAGCAGCCTCAGACTAGCGGAATACAATGAGCAGTTCTTC.

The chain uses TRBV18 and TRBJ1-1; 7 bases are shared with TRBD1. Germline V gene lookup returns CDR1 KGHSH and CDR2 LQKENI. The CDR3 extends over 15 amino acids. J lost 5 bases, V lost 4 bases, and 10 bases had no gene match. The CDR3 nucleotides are TGTGCCAGCTCACTACAGGGGAGCCTGGGAACTGAAGCTTTCTTT. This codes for CASSLQGSLGTEAFF. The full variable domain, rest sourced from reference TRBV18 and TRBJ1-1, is NAGVMQNPRHLVRRRGQEARLRCSPMKGHSHVYWYRQLPEEGLKFMVYLQKENIIDESGMPKERFSAEFPKEGPSILRIQQVVRGDSAAYFCASSLQGSLGTEAFFGQGTRLTVV.